These 15 T cell receptor beta chains share one sample of origin, sequenced in a study of T-cell memory formation after mild COVID-19 (dated by TCRdb to the early 2020s). The library was built by means of 5' RACE. TCRdb lists the instrument as Illumina NovaSeq 6000. TCRdb passed the public sequencing reads through fastp at Q25 and MiXCR, retaining productive beta sequences. Rows with one shared CDR3 protein collapse into an entry with the most common genes and DNA. A total of 180,000 or so distinct CDR3 sequences appear in this sample, around 10% of them only once. Of the sample, roughly 3.8% is held by the ten largest clones. The sequencing input was PBMCs or a T cell subset sorted from them (not recorded which). The receptors derive from a man aged 18 to 29 who had mild COVID-19 (a few samples of this study predate the infection). The sample titles of this study are shuffled in the database, so cell type and time point are left out; the donor was told from shared clones.

CDR3 residues: CASSSGTGQQPQHF. Here the CDR3 DNA reads TGTGCCAGCAGCTCCGGGACAGGGCAACAGCCCCAGCATTTT. The rearrangement joins TRBV6-6 to TRBJ1-5; 9 bases align to TRBD1. From germline, CDR1 is MNHNY and CDR2 SVGAGI (reference sequence). The CDR3 has 14 residues. Losses at the gene ends were 6 bases for V and 7 bases for J; bases not matched to a gene: 7.

The table lists this clonotype with a few counts. The chain has TRBV7-2 and TRBJ2-1; 7 nucleotides agree with TRBD1. Germline V lookup: CDR1 SGHTA, CDR2 FQGNSA. The CDR3 consists of 14 residues. Germline trimming cut 4 bases from V and 8 bases from J; bases unmatched to any gene: 8. The CDR3 sequence: CASSYRQGWDEQFF. CDR3 coding DNA: TGTGCCAGCAGCTATAGACAGGGTTGGGATGAGCAGTTCTTC.

This clonotype was detected many times. The chain couples TRBV29-1 to TRBJ2-5; no reliable D call. Germline CDR1 reads SQVTM; CDR2 reads ANQGSEA. The V end lost 5 bases, the J end lost 4 bases, and 5 bases lay between the germline ends. The CDR3 sequence is 10 residues long. In DNA form, the CDR3 reads TGCAGCGTTCGCTTAGAGACCCAGTACTTC. Amino acids: CSVRLETQYF. Together with reference TRBV29-1 and TRBJ2-5, the CDR3 gives the full variable domain: SAVISQKPSRDICQRGTSLTIQCQVDSQVTMMFWYRQQPGQSLTLIATANQGSEATYESGFVIDKFPISRPNLTFSTLTVSNMSPEDSSIYLCSVRLETQYFGPGTRLLVL.

J is TRBJ1-4 and V is TRBV4-3; D not resolved. This CDR3 is built from 15 residues. The germline V and J ends were trimmed by 0 bases and 2 bases, with 7 bases remaining between them. Per germline, CDR1 LGHNA and CDR2 YSLEER. DNA of the CDR3: TGCGCCAGCAGCCAAGAGTACAAGACTAATGAAAAACTGTTTTTT. This codes for CASSQEYKTNEKLFF.

The chain links TRBV5-1 to TRBJ2-3; D unresolved. Germline CDR1 and CDR2: SGHRS and YFSETQ. The CDR3 has 15 residues. V was shortened by 0 bases and J by 11 bases, with 19 bases between the two germline ends. CDR3 sequence (DNA): TGCGCCAGCAGCTTGGCGGTCTTATCCCCCCCCAAGCAGTATTTT. This translates into CASSLAVLSPPKQYF. Full variable domain (outside the CDR3, taken from reference TRBV5-1 and TRBJ2-3): KAGVTQTPRYLIKTRGQQVTLSCSPISGHRSVSWYQQTPGQGLQFLFEYFSETQRNKGNFPGRFSGRQFSNSRSEMNVSTLELGDSALYLCASSLAVLSPPKQYFGPGTRLTVL.

This clonotype appeared a few times. The V and J genes are TRBV20-1 and TRBJ1-1; D gene ambiguous. This CDR3 is 13 amino acids long. Germline-derived CDR1 and CDR2 are DFQATT and SNEGSKA (reference sequence). CDR3 in DNA: TGCAGCGCCGAGGAGGCAATGAACACTGAAGCTTTCTTT. Its translation: CSAEEAMNTEAFF.

The sample holds a few counts of this clonotype. This chain joins TRBV11-2 and TRBJ2-2, with D uncertain. Germline CDR1 reads SGHAT; CDR2 reads FQNNGV. The CDR3 has 13 amino acids. Trimming cost V 5 bases and J 3 bases, with 7 bases left between them. The CDR3 DNA reads TGTGCCAGCAGCCGGGCTTACACCGGGGAGCTGTTTTTT. As protein: CASSRAYTGELFF.

The chain recombines TRBV11-2 with TRBJ1-2; a weak D match, TRBD1 (6 bases). V was cut by 4 bases and J by 6 bases, with 15 bases left in between. The CDR3 totals 14 residues. Germline V gene data show CDR1 as SGHAT and CDR2 as FQNNGV. The CDR3 DNA reads TGTGCCAGCAGCTCGCGCGGGGGGACAAATGGCTACACCTTC. As protein: CASSSRGGTNGYTF.

This chain joins TRBV6-2 or TRBV6-3 and TRBJ2-7; 7 positions agree with TRBD2. J gave up 6 bases and V 2 bases, and 7 bases lay outside the gene matches. The CDR3 has 14 amino acids. Germline CDR1 is MNHEY and CDR2 is SVGEGT. CDR3 sequence reads: CASSYLLGGGEQYV. The CDR3 coding sequence is TGTGCCAGCAGTTACCTTCTCGGCGGGGGCGAGCAGTACGTC.

This clonotype was counted only a few times. The chain employs TRBV4-2 and TRBJ2-2; 7 bases are shared with TRBD2. Germline CDR1 and CDR2: LGHNA and YNFKEQ. With 4 bases clipped from V and 5 bases from J, the junction kept 10 bases outside the gene matches. There are 16 residues in the CDR3. The CDR3 DNA reads TGTGCCAGCAGCCCGTCCCAGGGAGCGGGGACCGGGGAGCTGTTTTTT. Translated, it gives CASSPSQGAGTGELFF.

In this sample, this clonotype turned up many times. The chain uses TRBV6-2 or TRBV6-3 and TRBJ1-5, with a tentative D call TRBD1 (5 bases). The V gene lost 7 bases and the J gene lost 1 base, with 17 bases spanning the gap. The CDR3 runs 16 residues. From germline, CDR1 is MNHEY and CDR2 SVGEGT. The CDR3 DNA reads as TGTGCCAGCATTCGGGCTGGGGCAGGGAGCAATCAGCCCCAGCATTTT. This encodes CASIRAGAGSNQPQHF.

The CDR3 reads CASSYLGEGNQPQHF. CDR3 nucleotides: TGTGCCAGCAGTTACCTCGGGGAGGGCAATCAGCCCCAGCATTTT. The chain joins TRBV2 to TRBJ1-5; D gene unclear. The ends were cut back, 5 bases at V and 2 bases at J, with 13 bases in the middle. The CDR3 runs 15 residues. The germline gives CDR1 SNHLY, CDR2 FYNNEI.

This chain's CDR3 is CAIKETPTDLSTDTQYF. The CDR3 bases are TGTGCCATCAAAGAAACCCCGACAGACTTAAGCACAGATACGCAGTATTTT. The chain recombines TRBV10-3 with TRBJ2-3; maybe TRBD1 (5 bases). Germline lookup yields CDR1 ENHRY and CDR2 SYGVKD. The V and J ends lost 7 bases and 0 bases respectively, with 20 bases between them. The CDR3 has 17 residues.

The table lists this clonotype with a few counts. The genes are TRBV5-1 and TRBJ1-4; weak D call: TRBD1 (6 bases). V was cut by 1 base and J by 4 bases, with 14 bases left in between. Germline loops: CDR1 SGHRS, CDR2 YFSETQ. The CDR3 loop spans 16 amino acids. CDR3 region: CASSLRTAINNEKLFF. CDR3 bases: TGCGCCAGCAGCTTGCGGACAGCGATTAATAATGAAAAACTGTTTTTT.

V is TRBV7-9 and J is TRBJ1-5, with D possibly TRBD1 on 5 matching bases. Trimming took off 5 bases at V and 5 bases at J, with 13 bases between the two ends. This CDR3 has 14 amino acids. CDR1 and CDR2 (germline): SEHNR, FQNEAQ (reference sequence). The CDR3 DNA reads as TGTGCCAGCAGCATCCAGGGCCAGCATCAGCCCCAGCATTTT. Protein product: CASSIQGQHQPQHF.